This TCR beta chain stems from a study of blood T cell repertoires in COVID-19. Study context: Acute and convalescent COVID-19 specimens originated in the United States, Italy and Spain.

This CDR3 has 15 residues. The germline V gene encodes CDR1 SNHLY and CDR2 FYNNEI. Between the trimmed V and J ends, which lost 3 bases and 6 bases, there was a span of 15 bases. Sequencing was performed with immunoSEQ multiplex PCR; in TCRdb, only in-frame clones are kept and a portion is missing. The data hold 350,000 to 450,000 clones, with approximately 91% observed a single time. Cohorts were based on clinical histories the participants reported. The TCR sequence derives from a woman aged 18-29 years who had been exposed to COVID-19. The sample consisted of PBMCs or T cells enriched from blood (not recorded which). This rearrangement joins TRBV2 to TRBJ1-5; possibly TRBD1 for D (5 bases). As DNA, the CDR3 is TGTGCCAGCAGTGATAGTCCGGGGGTTGGTCAGCCCCAGCATTTT. Encoded protein: CASSDSPGVGQPQHF.